This TCR beta chain appears in the sequencing data of a study of blood T cell repertoires in COVID-19. Study background: Specimens from acute and convalescent COVID-19 originated in the United States, Italy and Spain.

Trimming took off 3 bases at V and 0 bases at J, with 5 bases between the two ends. The length of the CDR3 is 14 residues. Germline V gene sequence: CDR1 SGHAT, CDR2 FQNNGV. Some clones are missing from TCRdb's copy, which holds only in-frame ones; the method was immunoSEQ multiplex PCR. The table has 150,000 or so clones, 80% to 90% seen once. The rearrangement links TRBV11-2 to TRBJ1-4; D is unresolved. Sequencing input: peripheral blood. This clonotype was obtained from a human donor in a cohort sampled during active COVID-19. The CDR3 nucleotides read TGTGCCAGCAGCTTCAGGCCAACTAATGAAAAACTGTTTTTT. Its protein is CASSFRPTNEKLFF.